This T cell receptor (beta chain) is drawn from a study of memory CD4+ T cells and cytomegalovirus serostatus. Study at large: Of the healthy Belgian adults, several were CMV seropositive and approximately 25 seronegative.

Clones were read by immunoSEQ multiplex PCR, and TCRdb kept only the in-frame ones, dropping some. This sample has 35,000 to 45,000 clones; roughly 77% occur once, and the top ten carry 0.79%. The ends were cut back, 9 bases at V and 1 base at J, with 24 bases in the middle. CDR1 LNHDA and CDR2 SQIVND come from the germline V gene (reference sequence). The CDR3 runs 17 residues. Broader study findings: A US-trained random forest predicted CMV serostatus with median AUC around 0.91. Of 150 to 200 reported CMV TCRbeta sequences, roughly 67 were found in memory CD4+ repertoires.

The sort gate was single viable CD3+CD4+CD8-CD45RO+ cells for memory CD4+ T cells. Positive selection with CD4 microbeads enriched total CD4+ T cells. With regard to this clone: Its matching antigen is unknown.

The clonotype was recovered from an adult in good health and CMV-seronegative. The sequencing sample was made of memory CD4+ T cells from blood. The chain has TRBV19 and TRBJ1-1, with D possibly matching TRBD1 (5 bases). CDR3 sequence (DNA): TGTGCCAGCACCCTCTATGGGGTTAATGGGGCGAACACTGAAGCTTTCTTT. Encoded protein: CASTLYGVNGANTEAFF.